This T cell receptor (beta chain) was identified in a study of regulatory T cells in long-lasting Graves disease (dated by TCRdb to the early 2020s). Concerning the study at large: Newly diagnosed Graves' disease patients had taken antithyroid drugs for less than 3 months. Peripheral blood TCR sequencing and RNA sequencing compared persistent Graves' disease patients with newly diagnosed Graves' disease patients. The study was registered as a clinical trial and conducted in China. A total of roughly 33 samples underwent TCR sequencing: some 13 from persistent and roughly 20 from newly diagnosed Graves' disease patients. Broad study findings and their caveats: Compared with newly diagnosed patients, patients with persistent Graves' disease had lower TCR Shannon entropy and fewer highly expanded clones, which suggests clonal expansion. A larger number of public clonotypes was shared among persistent patients (more than 2,500) than among newly diagnosed patients (roughly 1,000). Only peripheral blood was studied, because thyroid tissue, the primary lesion, was inaccessible. Sequencing and analysis were restricted to the TCR beta chain. The small sample size was acknowledged by the authors as a limitation that may reduce accuracy. Preferential use of TRBV28, TRBJ1-2 and TRBJ2-5 was observed in persistent disease, whereas TRBV20-1 and TRBJ2-1 were favored in newly diagnosed disease.

Library preparation employed multiplex PCR. The run used an Illumina HiSeq 4000. TCR beta libraries were built with iRepertoire HTBI primers and Arm-PCR amplification of CDR3 regions. Before sequencing, the PCR products underwent gel purification. The source study handled its data this way. Across samples, around 62 TRBV and 13 to 15 TRBJ segments were identified and used for gene usage analysis of CDR3 amino acid clonotypes. COPE and FqMerger were used to merge filtered high-quality paired reads into contigs. BLAST was used to align contigs to the IMGT TRBV, TRBD and TRBJ reference genes, and CDR3 was defined following IMGT. Any clonotype with a frequency above 0.1% was classified as a highly expanded clone. Shannon entropy was used to measure repertoire diversity, and the Gini coefficient was used to measure V-J evenness. Public clonotypes were defined as clonotypes shared by more than one individual. TCRdb passed the public sequencing reads through fastp at Q25 and MiXCR, retaining productive beta sequences. One record per CDR3 amino acid sequence lists the most common genes and DNA. Here the V and J calls rest on TCRdb's processing, not on the authors' analysis. Present in this sample are 560,000 or so distinct CDR3 sequences, approximately 16% of which were seen just once. The ten largest clones add up to more than 10% of the sample.

In the paper's terms, the time point label means: newly diagnosed GD, antithyroid drugs for less than 3 months. RNA was extracted from PBMCs in TRIzol for both TCR sequencing and RNA sequencing. Graves' disease was diagnosed according to American Thyroid Association guidelines. Patients were recruited from an endocrinology department in Xi'an, China. From each patient, 7.5 to 10 milliliters of peripheral blood was collected into an EDTA anticoagulant tube. Ficoll Paque Plus density gradient separation was used to isolate PBMCs, and no further T cell sorting was performed. RNA quality was checked with an Agilent 2100 Bioanalyzer and agarose gel, and concentration with a NanoDrop 2000. This clonotype was counted at least ten times. There is no known antigen for this receptor. Compared with germline, one end of the junction differs, possibly owing to a read error. The CDR3 covers 12 residues, taking in both the cysteine and the phenylalanine. The entry retains the CDR3 DNA only, 36 bases that are in frame from base 1. The germline V gene (reference sequence) gives CDR1 as DFQATT and CDR2 as SNEGSKA.

These data also formed part of another study, on T cells in Graves' hyperthyroidism and ophthalmopathy. The second study's paper adds: Stable Graves' hyperthyroidism was defined as the absence of progression to ophthalmopathy over 18 months of follow-up. Hyperthyroidism patients were newly diagnosed, with disease duration under 2 months, and aged 18 to 65 years. Any patient with an uncontrolled infection, another autoimmune disease, pregnancy or lactation was excluded. Diagnoses relied on clinical symptoms, serum thyroxine and TRAb, thyroid ultrasound and orbital computed tomography. For the first round of RT-PCR on the TCR CDR3, the HTBI primer set was used together with the Qiagen OneStep RT-PCR kit. Blood samples also contained most of the expanded thyroid clonotypes (frequency above 0.001), which suggests that blood repertoires may reflect thyroid immune responses. A 13 V-J signature model separated ophthalmopathy from stable hyperthyroidism, with over 85% sensitivity and approximately 81% specificity in cross-validation and 80%/75% in testing. In validation, the model predicted progression to ophthalmopathy with approximately 70% sensitivity and less than 80% specificity, a median of 6.5 months before onset. To identify distinguishing TCR V-J signatures, a discovery cohort of 100 or so patients was used, comprising fewer than 45 with Graves' ophthalmopathy and 57 with stable Graves' hyperthyroidism. Prospective prediction of ophthalmopathy was tested in an independent validation cohort consisting of some 19 hyperthyroidism patients and 15 to 17 patients who later progressed to ophthalmopathy. The 75 to 100 discovery patients were randomly split 7:3 into training and test sets. In addition, the study compared T-cell repertoires in thyroid tissue and in blood from 6 or 7 Graves' hyperthyroidism patients. After sampling, hyperthyroidism patients received methimazole starting at 30 mg daily, and ophthalmopathy patients received high-dose intravenous methylprednisolone. The libraries were constructed in a second round of multiplex PCR and then size-selected and purified. The libraries were sequenced on an Illumina HiSeq2000 using paired-end 100 bp reads. SOAPnuke was used to process the raw data, throwing out any read that contained adapters or uncalled bases, had a mean Phred below 15, or lacked an exact constant-primer or identifier match. High-quality paired reads were merged using COPE v1.2.5, and each unique nucleotide sequence was defined as a clonotype. MiTCR v1.1 was used to align the clonotypes against IMGT TRBV, TRBD and TRBJ reference segments. Analysis was restricted to V-J combinations with a frequency above 0.0001, which covered about 99% of repertoires. A TCS score was defined as the ratio of F50 (clonal expansion) to E x V (chaos), with BLOSUM62-based TCRdist applied between CDR3 peptides within each V-J. Welch's t-statistics and random forest reduced fewer than 550 V-J features to 10 to 15, which were used in a naive Bayes classifier (R e1071). Sample size was not statistically predetermined, and investigators were not blinded to group allocation. According to the paper, TCR Vbeta CDR3 sequencing was carried out on about 140 peripheral blood samples, which came from 40 to 45 ophthalmopathy, under 85 hyperthyroidism and some 17 progressor patients.

The sequence joins TRBV20-1 to TRBJ2-7, with 8 bases in between that match TRBD2. The sequence derives from a young man with Graves disease. Donor details come from another sample of the same person, matched by shared clones. The sample in question was peripheral blood mononuclear cells (PBMCs), obtained at new diagnosis, from a patient treated with antithyroid drugs. CDR3 region: CSASQGGGTRSF. The nucleotide sequence reads TGCAGTGCTAGTCAAGGGGGAGGGACTAGATCATTC.